One sample yielded the 27 T cell receptor beta chains listed below, sequenced in a study of cytomegalovirus exposure and HLA in healthy donors. The PCR used 60 Vbeta and 13 Jbeta primers. TCRdb's copy holds only in-frame clones and misses some; the assay was immunoSEQ multiplex PCR. The table lists about 180,000 clones, around 80% of them singletons. Sequences were obtained from PBMCs. These receptors were collected from a girl aged 5-17 years in good health and CMV-seropositive.

This rearrangement joins TRBV10-3 to TRBJ2-1; a weak D match, TRBD2 (6 bases). CDR1 and CDR2 (germline): ENHRY, SYGVKD. The CDR3 has 12 residues. V was pared by 4 bases and J by 9 bases, with 10 bases between. The CDR3 DNA reads TGTGCCATCAGTGGACTAGTTGCTGAGCAGTTCTTC. Translated, it gives CAISGLVAEQFF.

The V call is TRBV5-1, the J call TRBJ1-5; D is unclear. The V gene's germline CDR1 is SGHRS and CDR2 YFSETQ. V gave up 1 base and J gave up 6 bases, with 17 bases separating them. The length of the CDR3 is 16 residues. CDR3 sequence reads: CASSLLEVRLGQPQHF. CDR3 coding DNA: TGCGCCAGCAGCTTGCTTGAAGTGAGACTAGGTCAGCCCCAGCATTTT.

The chain is built from TRBV11-2 and TRBJ1-6; D gene uncertain. Germline values: CDR1 SGHAT, CDR2 FQNNGV. This CDR3 comprises 11 residues. V was cut by 4 bases and J by 14 bases, with 9 bases left in between. The CDR3 DNA reads TGTGCCAGCAGCTCGGGGAGAACCCTCCACTTT. Protein product: CASSSGRTLHF.

This sequence joins TRBV2 and TRBJ1-2; a weak D match, TRBD1 (6 bases). The CDR3 has 12 residues. The germline CDR1 and CDR2 sequences are SNHLY and FYNNEI. With 8 bases removed from V and 4 bases from J, the gap between germline ends came to 11 bases. The CDR3 coding sequence is TGTGCCAGCCGACAGGCTATCTATGGCTACACCTTC. Protein sequence: CASRQAIYGYTF.

This chain joins TRBV27 and TRBJ1-1; 9 bases align to TRBD1. The V segment lost 5 bases and the J segment 1 base; nucleotides outside the gene matches: 5. CDR1 and CDR2 from the germline V gene are MNHEY and SMNVEV (reference sequence). CDR3 length equals 15 residues. The CDR3 loop is CASSPRTGANTEAFF. The CDR3 nucleotides read TGTGCCAGCAGTCCCCGGACAGGGGCGAACACTGAAGCTTTCTTT.

This chain joins TRBV6-6 and TRBJ2-7; 7 nucleotides line up with TRBD1. The CDR3 length is 15 residues. V lost 8 bases to trimming and J lost 4 bases; unmatched junction nucleotides: 14. Germline V CDR1 and CDR2: MNHNY, SVGAGI (reference sequence). The CDR3, as DNA: TGTGCCAGCCGTTCGTCGACAGGGTACTTTTACGAGCAGTACTTC. Its protein is CASRSSTGYFYEQYF.

This chain uses TRBV9 with TRBJ2-2; D may be TRBD2 (5 bases). The CDR3 sequence is 18 residues long. In germline, CDR1 is SGDLS, CDR2 YYNGEE. Trimming shortened V by 2 bases and J by 1 base, and 18 bases separated the two germline ends. Written as DNA, the CDR3 is TGTGCCAGCAGCGTCCTTGAACGGGATATACGGAACACCGGGGAGCTGTTTTTT. This sequence encodes CASSVLERDIRNTGELFF. Together with reference TRBV9 and TRBJ2-2, the CDR3 gives the full variable domain: DSGVTQTPKHLITATGQRVTLRCSPRSGDLSVYWYQQSLDQGLQFLIQYYNGEERAKGNILERFSAQQFPDLHSELNLSSLELGDSALYFCASSVLERDIRNTGELFFGEGSRLTVL.

The chain links TRBV19 to TRBJ2-3; 7 bases fit TRBD1. V lost 9 bases, J lost 4 bases, and 13 bases stayed unmatched. Germline V gives CDR1 LNHDA, CDR2 SQIVND (reference sequence). CDR3 size: 15 residues. CDR3 residues: CASPPGQSLADTQYF. The CDR3, as DNA: TGTGCCAGCCCACCGGGACAGTCTCTCGCAGATACGCAGTATTTT.

The gene calls are TRBV10-3 and TRBJ2-5; 8 nucleotides match TRBD2. Germline V gene lookup returns CDR1 ENHRY and CDR2 SYGVKD. The CDR3 is 16 residues long. J lost 2 bases, V lost 2 bases, and 7 bases had no gene match. The CDR3 region is CAISEALTSGQETQYF. CDR3 bases: TGTGCCATCAGTGAGGCCCTTACTAGCGGACAAGAGACCCAGTACTTC.

The count of this clone is one. V is TRBV5-6 and J is TRBJ1-1; D is uncertain. Germline V gene lookup returns CDR1 SGHDT and CDR2 YYEEEE. V was trimmed by 0 bases and J by 0 bases, leaving 9 bases between them. This CDR3 has 15 amino acids. Here the CDR3 reads CASSLDPGLNTEAFF. The CDR3, as DNA: TGTGCCAGCAGCTTGGATCCGGGTTTGAACACTGAAGCTTTCTTT.

The chain uses TRBV19 and TRBJ2-3; 10 bases are shared with TRBD2. The CDR3 consists of 15 residues. Germline trimming cut 7 bases from V and 5 bases from J; bases unmatched to any gene: 9. The germline V gene encodes CDR1 LNHDA and CDR2 SQIVND (reference sequence). CDR3 DNA sequence: TGTGCCAGTACCCTGCTAGCGGGAGTTGGAGATACGCAGTATTTT. Protein: CASTLLAGVGDTQYF.

The gene calls are TRBV6-4 and TRBJ1-1; TRBD1 is a possible D gene (5 bases). Germline CDR1 MRHNA, CDR2 SNTAGT. The CDR3 sequence is 15 residues long. Between the trimmed V and J ends, which lost 6 bases and 1 base, there was a span of 15 bases. CDR3 nucleotides: TGTGCCAGCAGGACAAACTGGGGGGAGAACACTGAAGCTTTCTTT. It translates to CASRTNWGENTEAFF.

This sequence joins TRBV5-1 and TRBJ2-5; D may be TRBD2 (6 bases). The CDR3 extends over 16 amino acids. Germline V lookup: CDR1 SGHRS, CDR2 YFSETQ. Trimming stripped 2 bases from V and 5 bases from J, with 19 bases between. The CDR3 DNA sequence: TGCGCCAGCAGCTTTGCCTTTGGGCTAGCGTGGGAGACCCAGTACTTC. Protein sequence: CASSFAFGLAWETQYF.

The chain combines TRBV27 with TRBJ2-5; tentatively, D is TRBD2 (6 bases). The CDR3 covers 15 residues. Trimming cost V 4 bases and J 5 bases, with 17 bases left between them. Germline CDR1 and CDR2: MNHEY and SMNVEV (reference sequence). The CDR3 nucleotides are TGTGCCAGCAGTTCCCTTGGCGGACTAATCGAGACCCAGTACTTC. Translating gives CASSSLGGLIETQYF.

The gene calls are TRBV7-2 and TRBJ2-5; D remains ambiguous. Trimming removed 3 bases from V and 4 bases from J, with 6 bases in between. Germline V CDR1 and CDR2: SGHTA, FQGNSA. This CDR3 is built from 12 residues. The CDR3 region has the DNA TGTGCCAGCAGCTTCTCGGGAGAGACCCAGTACTTC. Protein product: CASSFSGETQYF.

The V and J genes are TRBV4-1 and TRBJ2-2, with D perhaps TRBD2 (6 bases). The CDR3 length is 13 residues. The germline V and J ends were trimmed by 2 bases and 7 bases, with 8 bases remaining between them. In germline, CDR1 is MGHRA, CDR2 YSYEKL. The CDR3 region is CASSQQGGGELFF. The CDR3 DNA reads TGCGCCAGCAGCCAACAGGGAGGCGGGGAGCTGTTTTTT.

The chain employs TRBV7-3 and TRBJ2-2; 10 bases fit TRBD2. Germline V CDR1 and CDR2: SGHTA, FQGTGA. V trimming: 2 bases; J trimming: 2 bases; junction bases outside the gene matches: 5. CDR3 size: 17 residues. CDR3 nucleotides: TGTGCCAGCAGCTTAGCTGGACTAGCGGTAAACACCGGGGAGCTGTTTTTT. As protein: CASSLAGLAVNTGELFF.

This chain links TRBV6-6 with TRBJ2-7, with D tentatively TRBD2 (5 bases). This CDR3 contains 15 residues. Looked up from germline, CDR1 is MNHNY and CDR2 is SVGAGI (reference sequence). The V end lost 0 bases, the J end lost 1 base, and 10 bases lay between the germline ends. In DNA form, the CDR3 reads TGTGCCAGCAGTTACTCGAGCAGCGGATCCTACGAGCAGTACTTC. This gives the protein CASSYSSSGSYEQYF.

The V call is TRBV7-8, the J call TRBJ2-5; a weak D match, TRBD2 (6 bases). The V and J ends lost 1 base and 2 bases respectively, with 23 bases between them. The CDR3 is made up of 19 amino acids. Per the germline V gene, CDR1 is SGHVS and CDR2 is FQNEAQ. CDR3 residues: CASSLDLWEAYSFQETQYF. CDR3 nucleotides: TGTGCCAGCAGCTTAGACTTGTGGGAGGCTTATTCTTTTCAAGAGACCCAGTACTTC.

This clone was seen only a few times. This CDR3 is CASSLRLAGVLEQYF. DNA of the CDR3: TGTGCCAGTAGTCTAAGACTAGCGGGGGTTTTGGAGCAGTACTTC. The chain joins TRBV19 to TRBJ2-5; 12 bases are a match to TRBD2. Germline trimming cut 5 bases from V and 11 bases from J; bases unmatched to any gene: 12. Looked up from germline, CDR1 is LNHDA and CDR2 is SQIVND (reference sequence). There are 15 residues in the CDR3.

The chain has TRBV25-1 and TRBJ2-1; 12 bases agree with TRBD2. The V segment lost 1 base and the J segment 7 bases; nucleotides outside the gene matches: 5. Germline CDR1 reads MGHDK; CDR2 reads SYGVNS. The CDR3 runs 16 residues. CDR3 in DNA: TGTGCCAGCAGTGAATTGGGTCTAGCGGGAGGGAATGAGCAGTTCTTC. This sequence encodes CASSELGLAGGNEQFF.

CDR3 sequence (DNA): TGTGCCAGCAGCCAAGATGAGGACAGAGACACTGAAGCTTTCTTT. Its translation: CASSQDEDRDTEAFF. This chain uses TRBV14 with TRBJ1-1; possible D gene TRBD1, 6 bases. V was pared by 0 bases and J by 3 bases, with 11 bases between. Germline-derived CDR1 and CDR2 are SGHDN and FVKESK. The CDR3 spans 15 residues. The variable domain in full, completed from reference TRBV14 and TRBJ1-1, reads EAGVTQFPSHSVIEKGQTVTLRCDPISGHDNLYWYRRVMGKEIKFLLHFVKESKQDESGMPNNRFLAERTGGTYSTLKVQPAELEDSGVYFCASSQDEDRDTEAFFGQGTRLTVV.

This chain connects TRBV11-2 to TRBJ2-7; TRBD2 is a possible D gene (7 bases). Per germline, CDR1 SGHAT and CDR2 FQNNGV. The CDR3 length is 15 residues. V lost 5 bases, J lost 4 bases, and 18 bases lay in between. This CDR3 reads CASSPSGDNSYEQYF. CDR3 DNA sequence: TGTGCCAGCAGCCCCAGCGGGGACAACTCTTACGAGCAGTACTTC.

This clone occurred a few times. The chain links TRBV7-2 to TRBJ2-7; TRBD1 matches at 7 bases. J was trimmed by 4 bases and V by 2 bases; bases with no gene match: 5. The CDR3 has 14 amino acids. Germline values: CDR1 SGHTA, CDR2 FQGNSA. This chain's CDR3 is CASSLFLTGYEQYF. The CDR3 DNA sequence: TGTGCCAGCAGCTTATTCTTGACAGGGTACGAGCAGTACTTC.

V gene TRBV5-1 combines with J gene TRBJ2-5, with D perhaps matching TRBD2 (6 bases). The length of the CDR3 is 14 residues. Germline lookup yields CDR1 SGHRS and CDR2 YFSETQ. V was trimmed by 4 bases and J by 4 bases, leaving 14 bases between them. The CDR3 is CASSPRGGTETQYF. The CDR3 DNA reads as TGCGCCAGCAGCCCTCGTGGAGGGACAGAGACCCAGTACTTC.

V usage is TRBV13 and J usage is TRBJ2-1, with no clear D. The V gene's germline CDR1 is PRHDT and CDR2 FYEKMQ (reference sequence). The ends were cut back, 5 bases at V and 0 bases at J, with 14 bases in the middle. The CDR3 is 16 residues long. The CDR3 region is CASSRDLVSSYNEQFF. Here the CDR3 DNA reads TGTGCCAGCAGCCGAGACCTAGTGAGCTCCTACAATGAGCAGTTCTTC. The full variable domain, in which reference TRBV13 and TRBJ2-1 provide the parts outside the CDR3, is AAGVIQSPRHLIKEKRETATLKCYPIPRHDTVYWYQQGPGQDPQFLISFYEKMQSDKGSIPDRFSAQQFSDYHSELNMSSLELGDSALYFCASSRDLVSSYNEQFFGPGTRLTVL.

The chain recombines TRBV28 with TRBJ2-3, with 7 positions matching TRBD2. CDR1 is MDHEN and CDR2 is SYDVKM in the germline V gene. V shed 3 bases, J shed 2 bases, and the junction held 5 bases outside the gene matches. The CDR3 totals 15 residues. CDR3 residues: CASSFGGSLTDTQYF. CDR3 sequence (DNA): TGTGCCAGCAGTTTTGGCGGGAGTCTCACAGATACGCAGTATTTT. The whole variable domain, filled in from reference TRBV28 and TRBJ2-3, reads DVKVTQSSRYLVKRTGEKVFLECVQDMDHENMFWYRQDPGLGLRLIYFSYDVKMKEKGDIPEGYSVSREKKERFSLILESASTNQTSMYLCASSFGGSLTDTQYFGPGTRLTVL.